This record concerns one T cell receptor (beta chain) sequence. This record comes from a study of shared clonotypes between healthy human individuals. It was across several immunoSEQ plates that each subset's genomic DNA was evenly split. Only in-frame clones appear in the TCRdb table, and some are missing; sequencing was by immunoSEQ multiplex PCR. Seen here are some 1.1 million clones, approximately 80% observed once, and the top ten hold more than 0.85%. CD4+ cell separation produced CD45RA+ naive and CD45RA-negative memory subsets. The germline V and J ends were trimmed by 5 bases and 4 bases, with 7 bases remaining between them. Germline V gene data show CDR1 as SGHTA and CDR2 as FQGTGA. The CDR3 spans 12 residues.

The chain has TRBV7-3 and TRBJ2-3; D uncertain. Sequencing input: memory CD4+ T cells from PBMCs. The subset: CD45RA-negative fraction. This TCR came from a man aged 18-30 years in good health. Some clones in this sample may be carry-over from other donors' samples. The CDR3 loop reads CASSAAADTQYF. For the CDR3, the DNA is TGTGCCAGCAGCGCGGCAGCAGATACGCAGTATTTT. The variable domain in full, completed from reference TRBV7-3 and TRBJ2-3, reads GAGVSQTPSNKVTEKGKYVELRCDPISGHTALYWYRQSLGQGPEFLIYFQGTGAADDSGLPNDRFFAVRPEGSVSTLKIQRTERGDSAVYLCASSAAADTQYFGPGTRLTVL.